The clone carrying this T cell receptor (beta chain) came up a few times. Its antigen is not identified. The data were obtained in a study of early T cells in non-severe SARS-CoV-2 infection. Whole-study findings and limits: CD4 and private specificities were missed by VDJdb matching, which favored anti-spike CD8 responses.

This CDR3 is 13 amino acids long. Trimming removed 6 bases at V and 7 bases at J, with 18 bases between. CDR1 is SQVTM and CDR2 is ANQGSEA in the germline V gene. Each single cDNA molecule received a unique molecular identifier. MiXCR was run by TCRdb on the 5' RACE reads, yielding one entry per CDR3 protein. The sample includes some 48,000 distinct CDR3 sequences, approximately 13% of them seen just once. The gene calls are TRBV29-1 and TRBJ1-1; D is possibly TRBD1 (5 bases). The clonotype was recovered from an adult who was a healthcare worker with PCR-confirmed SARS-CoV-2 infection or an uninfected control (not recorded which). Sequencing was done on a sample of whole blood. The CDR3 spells CSVLRTLQNEAFF. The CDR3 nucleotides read TGCAGCGTCCTTCGGACACTTCAGAATGAAGCTTTCTTT. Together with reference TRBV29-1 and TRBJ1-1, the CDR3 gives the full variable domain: SAVISQKPSRDICQRGTSLTIQCQVDSQVTMMFWYRQQPGQSLTLIATANQGSEATYESGFVIDKFPISRPNLTFSTLTVSNMSPEDSSIYLCSVLRTLQNEAFFGQGTRLTVV.